Listed here is a single T cell receptor beta chain. Authors' methods: Estimates of nucleated cell counts were drawn from the amplification of reference gene primers. Using immunoSEQ multiplex PCR, the repertoire was profiled, and TCRdb retains in-frame clones only, with some absent. That table supplies the V and J calls and clone size; D and trimming were determined from the DNA. The profile shows under 300,000 clones, about 86% of them singletons. This entry is derived from a study of blood T cell repertoires in COVID-19. Sample: peripheral blood. The receptor was derived from a woman of 80 years or more with acute or convalescent COVID-19.

The CDR3, as DNA: TGTGCCAGCAGTTTGATGGGGGCAGCCAAAAACATTCAGTACTTC. Translated: CASSLMGAAKNIQYF. J is TRBJ2-4 and V is TRBV28, with D possibly matching TRBD1 (6 bases). Trimming left V 3 bases short and J 0 bases short, with 9 bases between. This CDR3 region has 15 residues. Per germline, CDR1 MDHEN and CDR2 SYDVKM.